What follows describes a single T cell receptor (beta chain). Antigen unknown. TCRdb itself ran the RT-PCR reads through MiXCR, one entry per CDR3 protein. The sample contains 550,000 to 800,000 distinct CDR3 sequences, about 14% of which appear only once. V dropped 5 bases and J dropped 7 bases, with 23 bases sitting between them. This CDR3 has 16 amino acids. Germline V gene sequence: CDR1 WSHSY, CDR2 SAAADI. The record originates from a study of response to subunit inactivated influenza vaccine. Findings and limits, study-wide: T cells newly recruited by each seasonal influenza vaccination are few, the authors suggested.

The material sequenced was PBMCs from blood, taken around 15 days before vaccination. The source is a man in his fifties or sixties who received an inactivated influenza vaccine. V and J are TRBV10-2 and TRBJ1-2; D is possibly TRBD1 (6 bases). CDR3 bases: TGCGCCAGCAGTCTTACCGGGACACTCGGTGGGGGTGGCTACACCTTC. This encodes CASSLTGTLGGGGYTF.